Below, 10 T cell receptor beta chains from the same sample are listed, as sequenced in a study of control samples from healthy donors and cancer patients (dated by TCRdb to the early 2020s). Library preparation employed the immunoSEQ multiplex PCR assay. What TCRdb holds here is the immuneACCESS table cut down to in-frame rearrangements. Part of the clones is not present; checked against another copy, under half of the missing clones reflect an unresolved V gene, and the others are unexplained. The sample has 85,000 to 100,000 clones on record, approximately 95% of them singletons. Of the sample, 6.5% to 9.5% falls within the top ten clones. Material for sequencing was blood. The receptor source for this set is a man between 18 and 29 years old in good health.

The rearrangement joins TRBV6-2 or TRBV6-3 to TRBJ1-1; no reliable D call. From germline, CDR1 is MNHEY and CDR2 SVGEGT. This CDR3 spans 16 amino acids. The V gene lost 1 base and the J gene lost 1 base, with 13 bases spanning the gap. This CDR3 reads CASSYYFGVPNTEAFF. The CDR3 region has the DNA TGTGCCAGCAGTTACTATTTTGGGGTACCGAACACTGAAGCTTTCTTT.

The chain combines TRBV5-1 with TRBJ2-5; D is possibly TRBD2 (7 bases). CDR3 length: 13 residues. V dropped 5 bases and J dropped 9 bases, with 17 bases sitting between them. In germline, CDR1 is SGHRS, CDR2 YFSETQ. The CDR3 loop is CASRGGLKVAQYF. DNA of the CDR3: TGCGCCAGCAGAGGGGGACTAAAGGTGGCCCAGTACTTC.

This rearrangement joins TRBV7-9 to TRBJ2-1, with D perhaps given as TRBD1 or TRBD2 (5 bases each). Germline V gene data show CDR1 as SEHNR and CDR2 as FQNEAQ (reference sequence). Between the trimmed V and J ends, which lost 11 bases and 6 bases, there was a span of 5 bases. The CDR3 covers 9 residues. Written as DNA, the CDR3 is TGTGCCGGGGGCAATGAGCAGTTCTTC. Its protein is CAGGNEQFF.

The chain carries TRBV5-6 and TRBJ1-4; unclear D gene. The V end was cut by 5 bases, the J end by 5 bases, with 13 bases between. The CDR3 has 14 amino acids. CDR1 and CDR2 from the germline V gene are SGHDT and YYEEEE. The DNA of the CDR3 is TGTGCCAGCAGTGCCGGGCACCGAAATGAAAAACTGTTTTTT. It is translated as CASSAGHRNEKLFF.

This clone was recorded once. The chain carries TRBV7-9 and TRBJ1-2, with D perhaps TRBD1 (5 bases). The V gene lost 5 bases and the J gene lost 8 bases, with 18 bases spanning the gap. The length of the CDR3 is 14 residues. Germline-derived CDR1 and CDR2 are SEHNR and FQNEAQ (reference sequence). Here the CDR3 DNA reads TGTGCCAGCAGCCCAAAGGAGGGGCTGCGGGGCTACACCTTC. It yields the protein CASSPKEGLRGYTF.

The chain carries TRBV6-5 and TRBJ1-1, with D uncertain. From germline, CDR1 is MNHEY and CDR2 SVGAGI. Deletions cut 0 bases from V and 1 base from J, with 6 bases between. The CDR3 has 14 residues. The CDR3 region is CASSYSDQNTEAFF. CDR3 DNA sequence: TGTGCCAGCAGTTACTCCGATCAGAACACTGAAGCTTTCTTT.

The CDR3 nucleotides read TGTGCCAGCAGCCCAACCCTTAAGGGGATAGAGACCCAGTACTTC. This gives the protein CASSPTLKGIETQYF. The chain uses TRBV11-2 and TRBJ2-5; D may be TRBD1 (5 bases). CDR1 and CDR2 from the germline V gene are SGHAT and FQNNGV. The CDR3 covers 15 residues. V was pared by 5 bases and J by 4 bases, with 17 bases between.

This sequence joins TRBV21-1 and TRBJ1-2. TRBV21-1 is assigned pseudogene status. The CDR3 covers 14 residues. The CDR3 DNA sequence: TGTGCCAGCAGCAAAGTTAGCCAGAAGTATGGCTACACCTTC. Translation gives CASSKVSQKYGYTF.

The rearrangement joins TRBV9 to TRBJ2-1, with TRBD2 identical over 11 bases. CDR1 and CDR2 (germline): SGDLS, YYNGEE. Trimming at V came to 5 bases and at J to 3 bases, leaving 4 bases not matched to a gene. CDR3 size: 15 residues. The CDR3 coding sequence is TGTGCCAGCAGTGGGACTAGCGGAAACTACAATGAGCAGTTCTTC. Its protein is CASSGTSGNYNEQFF.

The chain links TRBV21-1 to TRBJ2-7; TRBD2 is the table's D call and was not checked against the DNA. TRBV21-1 is annotated as a pseudogene. This CDR3 spans 16 amino acids. The CDR3 DNA reads TGTGCCAGCAGCATCCCTAGACCCCCCGGGTCCTACGAGCAGTACTTC. Its translation: CASSIPRPPGSYEQYF.